Presented here are 11 T cell receptor beta chains from one specimen sequenced in a study of shared clonotypes between healthy human individuals. Data came from immunoSEQ multiplex PCR; TCRdb stores just in-frame clones and leaves some out. Of a few hundred thousand clones in the sample, roughly 85% were seen once. Sequenced: PBMCs. The source of these receptors is a woman aged 40 to 49 in good health. Some clones in this sample may be carry-over from other donors' samples.

The genes are TRBV19 and TRBJ1-1; possibly TRBD1 for D (5 bases). The length of the CDR3 is 16 residues. Trimming pared 3 bases from V and 0 bases from J, leaving 14 bases between. Germline values: CDR1 LNHDA, CDR2 SQIVND (reference sequence). In DNA form, the CDR3 reads TGTGCCAGTAGTATCGGTAGGGACTACATGAACACTGAAGCTTTCTTT. It encodes CASSIGRDYMNTEAFF.

Worth noting for this clone: Other DNA variants within this sample encode the same CDR3. The chain recombines TRBV7-2 with TRBJ1-2; 8 bases agree with TRBD1. This CDR3 has 13 residues. V lost 5 bases and J lost 6; bases outside the gene matches: 5. Looked up from germline, CDR1 is SGHTA and CDR2 is FQGNSA. The CDR3 loop is CASSPRTGNGYTF. CDR3 in DNA: TGTGCCAGCAGCCCCCGGACAGGGAATGGCTACACCTTC.

Comments on this clone: One base separates it from a far larger clone, so it is likely a read error. Other DNA sequences from this sample encode an identical CDR3 as well. The chain recombines TRBV2 with TRBJ2-7; D is undetermined. Trimming pared 6 bases from V and 8 bases from J, leaving 8 bases between. The CDR3 runs 10 residues. From germline, CDR1 is SNHLY and CDR2 FYNNEI. The CDR3 region has the DNA TGTGCCAGCAGCGAGGCGAAGCAGTACTTC. As protein: CASSEAKQYF.

A remark on this clone: Different DNA sequences within this sample yield the same CDR3. The chain employs TRBV6-6 and TRBJ1-1; the D is unclear. Germline CDR1 MNHNY, CDR2 SVGAGI (reference sequence). The CDR3 covers 13 residues. Trimming stripped 2 bases from V and 5 bases from J, with 9 bases between. The CDR3 protein is CASSYGRGTEAFF. The CDR3 DNA follows: TGTGCCAGCAGTTACGGGAGAGGGACTGAAGCTTTCTTT.

In its sample, this clone was seen once. The chain employs TRBV10-3 and TRBJ1-2, with TRBD1 matching 7 bases. Germline trimming cut 2 bases from V and 5 bases from J; bases unmatched to any gene: 5. The CDR3 extends over 14 amino acids. Germline values: CDR1 ENHRY, CDR2 SYGVKD. DNA of the CDR3: TGTGCCATCAGTGAGGGCAGGGGGGAGTATGGCTACACCTTC. It is translated as CAISEGRGEYGYTF.

A note on this clone: The same CDR3 is also encoded by other DNA sequences in this sample. The rearrangement joins TRBV4-1 to TRBJ2-7; D is uncertain. Per germline, CDR1 MGHRA and CDR2 YSYEKL. V dropped 3 bases and J dropped 5 bases, with 17 bases sitting between them. The CDR3 runs 15 residues. In nucleotides, the CDR3 is TGCGCCAGCAGCCAGGATGCGACTTCCGCGGACGAGCAGTACTTC. This codes for CASSQDATSADEQYF.

J is TRBJ2-5 and V is TRBV7-3; 8 nucleotides match TRBD2. The germline CDR1 and CDR2 sequences are SGHTA and FQGTGA. J lost 2 bases, V lost 1 base, and 3 bases had no gene match. CDR3 size: 15 residues. In DNA, the CDR3 is TGTGCCAGCAGCTTAATAGCGGGACTTCAAGAGACCCAGTACTTC. Protein: CASSLIAGLQETQYF.

V usage is TRBV6-6 and J usage is TRBJ2-2; D is unclear. CDR3 length: 13 residues. Germline V gene lookup returns CDR1 MNHNY and CDR2 SVGAGI (reference sequence). V lost 5 bases and J 6 bases, leaving 10 bases between the germline ends. The CDR3 coding sequence is TGTGCCAGCAGTCCCCGTATGTCCGGGGAGCTGTTTTTT. This sequence encodes CASSPRMSGELFF.

The V gene is TRBV6-1, the J gene TRBJ2-7; D perhaps matches TRBD2 (6 bases). V lost 7 bases and J lost 3, with 13 bases in between. The CDR3 is 13 residues long. Germline V lookup: CDR1 MNHNS, CDR2 SASEGT. CDR3 DNA sequence: TGTGCCAGCACACGGCCAGCGGGCTACGAGCAGTACTTC. This gives the protein CASTRPAGYEQYF.

The chain recombines TRBV19 with TRBJ1-5; perhaps TRBD1 as D (6 bases). Trimming stripped 4 bases from V and 7 bases from J, with 11 bases between. This CDR3 has 13 amino acids. The germline CDR1 and CDR2 sequences are LNHDA and SQIVND (reference sequence). The CDR3 region is CASSTQGQQPQHF. CDR3 sequence (DNA): TGTGCCAGTAGTACCCAGGGGCAACAGCCCCAGCATTTT.

The chain employs TRBV4-2 and TRBJ2-1; the match to TRBD2 covers 10 bases. Germline CDR1 and CDR2: LGHNA and YNFKEQ. This CDR3 region has 13 residues. Losses at the gene ends were 2 bases for V and 8 bases for J; bases not matched to a gene: 0. CDR3: CASSQSGGDEQFF. Written as DNA, the CDR3 is TGTGCCAGCAGCCAAAGCGGGGGGGATGAGCAGTTCTTC.